The 30 T cell receptor beta chains listed next were all sequenced from one sample in a study of a mutant IDH1 vaccine in newly diagnosed glioma (dated by TCRdb to 2020 to 2023). These receptors have no identified antigens. Library prep was done by the immunoSEQ multiplex PCR assay. The table comes from immuneACCESS by way of TCRdb, which keeps in-frame sequences with V and J called. Part of the clones is missing from these tables; in studies checked, under half for an unresolved V gene and the rest for unknown reasons. This sample holds around 60,000 clones; roughly 79% were observed only once. In total, the top ten clones hold 5.4% of the sample. Taken with the paper, the label for time point translates to: week 35, safety follow-up. A 20-mer mutant IDH1 peptide at 300 micrograms in Montanide made up each vaccine dose, which was injected subcutaneously together with topical imiquimod. This material consisted of PBMCs, taken from a glioma patient whose treatment included an IDH1 peptide vaccine. The receptors stem from a man aged 35 to 55 with glioma.

The chain has TRBV27 and TRBJ2-5, with D perhaps TRBD1 (6 bases). Trimming removed 5 bases from V and 2 bases from J, with 12 bases in between. Per the germline V gene, CDR1 is MNHEY and CDR2 is SMNVEV (reference sequence). This CDR3 is built from 14 residues. This chain's CDR3 is CASSRNRAQETQYF. The CDR3 DNA is TGTGCCAGCAGTCGCAACAGGGCACAAGAGACCCAGTACTTC.

V and J are TRBV6-6 and TRBJ2-5, with D perhaps matching TRBD1 or TRBD2 (5 bases each). The CDR3 extends over 16 amino acids. Germline CDR1 is MNHNY and CDR2 is SVGAGI (reference sequence). The V end lost 5 bases, the J end lost 5 bases, and 21 bases lay between the germline ends. For the CDR3, the DNA is TGTGCCAGCAGTCCGGGACGGGGCTTCGGGTGGGAGACCCAGTACTTC. Protein: CASSPGRGFGWETQYF.

The genes are TRBV5-6 and TRBJ2-1; D may be TRBD2 (6 bases). V was cut by 1 base and J by 6 bases, with 11 bases left in between. The CDR3 contains 14 residues. Germline loops: CDR1 SGHDT, CDR2 YYEEEE. In DNA form, the CDR3 reads TGTGCCAGCAGCTTGCTACTAGCTCCCAATGAGCAGTTCTTC. Translating it yields CASSLLLAPNEQFF.

This chain uses TRBV5-5 with TRBJ1-4; TRBD1 matches 7 bases. Germline trimming cut 4 bases from V and 8 bases from J; bases unmatched to any gene: 2. This CDR3 has 12 residues. In germline, CDR1 is SGHKS, CDR2 YYEKEE (reference sequence). The CDR3: CASSTRGEKLFF. The CDR3 DNA follows: TGTGCCAGCAGCACCAGGGGGGAAAAACTGTTTTTT.

This clone showed up just a few times. This chain joins TRBV6-5 and TRBJ1-1; the match to TRBD1 covers 9 bases. Unmatched junction bases numbered 11, after V lost 10 bases and J lost 5 bases. Germline CDR1 and CDR2: MNHEY and SVGAGI. The CDR3 is 14 amino acids. This CDR3 is CATRTGAGGTEAFF. As DNA, the CDR3 is TGTGCCACCCGGACAGGGGCCGGGGGTACTGAAGCTTTCTTT.

J is TRBJ2-7 and V is TRBV6-5, with D possibly TRBD1 on 6 matching bases. This CDR3 has 12 residues. Trimming shortened V by 8 bases and J by 2 bases, and 10 bases separated the two germline ends. The germline V gene encodes CDR1 MNHEY and CDR2 SVGAGI. The CDR3 DNA sequence: TGTGCCAGCGGATCAGGGGCCTACGAGCAGTACTTC. It encodes CASGSGAYEQYF.

This clone was observed a single time. The J gene is TRBJ1-1, the V gene TRBV18; TRBD1 matches at 7 bases. This CDR3 has 14 residues. The germline gives CDR1 KGHSH, CDR2 LQKENI. Trimming at V came to 1 base and at J to 4 bases, leaving 3 bases not matched to a gene. The CDR3 protein is CASSPRSGGTEAFF. The CDR3, as DNA: TGTGCCAGCTCACCACGATCAGGGGGCACTGAAGCTTTCTTT.

The V and J genes are TRBV6-6 and TRBJ1-3; possible D gene TRBD1, 6 bases. V lost 0 bases to trimming and J lost 1 base, with 10 bases between them. Per the germline V gene, CDR1 is MNHNY and CDR2 is SVGAGI (reference sequence). The CDR3 spans 16 residues. CDR3 nucleotides: TGTGCCAGCAGTTACTCTTTGGGGGCTTCTGGAAACACCATATATTTT. Translated: CASSYSLGASGNTIYF.

V is TRBV11-2 and J is TRBJ2-1; 10 bases agree with TRBD2. This CDR3 has 16 amino acids. Germline CDR1 is SGHAT and CDR2 is FQNNGV. The V gene end was trimmed by 4 bases and the J gene end by 0 bases; junction bases not matched to a gene: 3. CDR3 in DNA: TGTGCCAGCAGCTCCTCTAGCGGGAGCTCCTACAATGAGCAGTTCTTC. Its protein is CASSSSSGSSYNEQFF.

V gene TRBV19 combines with J gene TRBJ1-5; D may be TRBD1 (6 bases). The CDR3 extends over 17 amino acids. CDR1 is LNHDA, CDR2 SQIVND, per germline (reference sequence). Trimming pared 1 base from V and 3 bases from J, leaving 16 bases between. DNA of the CDR3: TGTGCCAGTAGTATAGTTCAGGGGAAGTGGGTCAATCAGCCCCAGCATTTT. This gives the protein CASSIVQGKWVNQPQHF.

The chain joins TRBV7-9 to TRBJ1-6, with D tentatively TRBD1 (5 bases). CDR3 length: 15 amino acids. V gave up 2 bases and J gave up 7 bases, with 12 bases separating them. CDR1 is SEHNR, CDR2 FQNEAQ, per germline (reference sequence). Here the CDR3 reads CASSLTGGLNSPLHF. The DNA of the CDR3 is TGTGCCAGCAGCTTAACCGGGGGACTAAATTCACCCCTCCACTTT.

The genes are TRBV5-5 and TRBJ2-1; TRBD1 matches at 7 bases. Trimming took 1 base from V and 2 from J; bases not matched to a gene: 3. This CDR3 has 15 residues. CDR1 SGHKS and CDR2 YYEKEE come from the germline V gene (reference sequence). CDR3 DNA sequence: TGTGCCAGCAGCTTGAGGGACAGTCCCTACAATGAGCAGTTCTTC. Translation gives CASSLRDSPYNEQFF.

The DNA of the CDR3 is TGTGCCAGCAGTTTAGAGGGGGCAAGCAATCAGCCCCAGCATTTT. Its protein is CASSLEGASNQPQHF. This chain connects TRBV27 to TRBJ1-5, with TRBD1 matching 7 bases. With V trimmed by 2 bases and J by 1 base, 2 bases remained unmatched. CDR3 length: 15 residues. Germline values: CDR1 MNHEY, CDR2 SMNVEV (reference sequence).

This chain joins TRBV4-3 and TRBJ2-4; a weak D match, TRBD1 (5 bases). V was pared by 2 bases and J by 10 bases, with 12 bases between. Per germline, CDR1 LGHNA and CDR2 YSLEER. This CDR3 is built from 13 residues. CDR3 DNA sequence: TGCGCCAGCAGCCAAAAAAGGGGCGGAATTCAGTACTTC. Protein: CASSQKRGGIQYF.

CDR3 region: CAIARQGSKYEQYF. Written as DNA, the CDR3 is TGTGCCATCGCCCGGCAGGGTAGTAAGTACGAGCAGTACTTC. This chain links TRBV10-3 with TRBJ2-7; tentatively, D is TRBD1 (5 bases). Looked up from germline, CDR1 is ENHRY and CDR2 is SYGVKD. This CDR3 region has 14 residues. Between the trimmed V and J ends, which lost 8 bases and 4 bases, there was a span of 18 bases.

The V and J genes are TRBV7-3 and TRBJ2-2; 12 nucleotides agree with TRBD1. Germline V gives CDR1 SGHTA, CDR2 FQGTGA. The CDR3 spans 17 residues. Germline trimming cut 5 bases from V and 4 bases from J; bases unmatched to any gene: 8. The CDR3 loop reads CASSPHQGQGATGELFF. In DNA form, the CDR3 reads TGTGCCAGCAGCCCGCACCAGGGACAGGGGGCCACCGGGGAGCTGTTTTTT.

The chain has TRBV4-3 and TRBJ1-2; D is possibly TRBD1 (6 bases). This CDR3 region has 13 residues. With 3 bases removed from V and 8 bases from J, the gap between germline ends came to 13 bases. Germline lookup yields CDR1 LGHNA and CDR2 YSLEER. As DNA, the CDR3 is TGCGCCAGCAGCCAGGGGTCAGGGGACGGCTACACCTTC. This translates into CASSQGSGDGYTF.

The chain carries TRBV27 and TRBJ1-1, with 9 bases that match TRBD1. This CDR3 comprises 17 residues. The V gene end was trimmed by 7 bases and the J gene end by 5 bases; junction bases not matched to a gene: 17. Looked up from germline, CDR1 is MNHEY and CDR2 is SMNVEV (reference sequence). The DNA for the CDR3 is TGTGCCAGCAAGAGTGCCCTTACAGGGGGCGAAGGGACTGAAGCTTTCTTT. Encoded protein: CASKSALTGGEGTEAFF.

The rearrangement links TRBV2 to TRBJ2-7; TRBD2 matches 8 bases. V shed 2 bases, J shed 3 bases, and the junction held 12 bases outside the gene matches. This CDR3 has 17 residues. Germline loops: CDR1 SNHLY, CDR2 FYNNEI. CDR3 region: CASSESSPGLGDYEQYF. The CDR3 DNA follows: TGTGCCAGCAGTGAATCGTCCCCGGGACTAGGGGACTACGAGCAGTACTTC.

The V call is TRBV7-9, the J call TRBJ2-2, with 7 nucleotides matching TRBD1. Looked up from germline, CDR1 is SEHNR and CDR2 is FQNEAQ (reference sequence). The CDR3 has 16 amino acids. V lost 4 bases to trimming and J lost 5 bases; unmatched junction nucleotides: 10. This CDR3 reads CASSSLTGDWTGELFF. The CDR3 DNA sequence: TGTGCCAGCAGCTCACTAACAGGGGATTGGACCGGGGAGCTGTTTTTT.

The J gene is TRBJ1-2, the V gene TRBV7-2, with D unresolved. This CDR3 has 14 residues. Germline values: CDR1 SGHTA, CDR2 FQGNSA. Trimming left V 0 bases short and J 2 bases short, with 7 bases between. DNA for the CDR3: TGTGCCAGCAGCTTAGCGGCAGGAAACTATGGCTACACCTTC. Translation: CASSLAAGNYGYTF.

The chain has TRBV6-6 and TRBJ2-7; D ambiguous. The CDR3 has 15 amino acids. CDR1 and CDR2 (germline): MNHNY, SVGAGI (reference sequence). V was clipped by 4 bases and J by 1 base, with 14 bases between them. The CDR3 sequence is CASSWESDPSYEQYF. Here the CDR3 DNA reads TGTGCCAGCAGTTGGGAAAGCGATCCATCCTACGAGCAGTACTTC.

V is TRBV7-2 and J is TRBJ2-1; 9 positions match TRBD2. This CDR3 region has 18 residues. Per the germline V gene, CDR1 is SGHTA and CDR2 is FQGNSA. The trim removed 1 base at V and 5 bases at J, leaving 12 bases unmatched. CDR3 bases: TGTGCCAGCAGCTTAGGAAGGAGAATAGCGGGAGTTAACAATGAGCAGTTCTTC. Protein product: CASSLGRRIAGVNNEQFF.

This clone was found a few times. V is TRBV6-5 and J is TRBJ2-3; TRBD1 might be the D (5 bases). Per the germline V gene, CDR1 is MNHEY and CDR2 is SVGAGI. The CDR3 sequence is 16 residues long. V was shortened by 0 bases and J by 1 base, with 11 bases between the two germline ends. The CDR3 region has the DNA TGTGCCAGCAGTTACTCGAATTTCAGGGGCACAGATACGCAGTATTTT. It specifies CASSYSNFRGTDTQYF.

J is TRBJ1-5 and V is TRBV7-2; TRBD1 is a possible D gene (5 bases). Trimming shortened V by 2 bases and J by 0 bases, and 14 bases separated the two germline ends. CDR3 length equals 17 residues. In germline, CDR1 is SGHTA, CDR2 FQGNSA. The CDR3 region is CASSLSGFPSSNQPQHF. The CDR3 coding sequence is TGTGCCAGCAGCTTATCAGGGTTTCCTTCTAGCAATCAGCCCCAGCATTTT.

The chain employs TRBV4-1 and TRBJ2-7; the match to TRBD1 covers 9 bases. In germline, CDR1 is MGHRA, CDR2 YSYEKL. This CDR3 region has 17 residues. Trimming removed 4 bases from V and 3 bases from J; junction bases left unmatched: 13. The CDR3 DNA reads TGCGCCAGCAGCCCTGCCCAAACCGGGACAGGGAACTACGAGCAGTACTTC. This sequence encodes CASSPAQTGTGNYEQYF.

The chain joins TRBV9 to TRBJ1-2; D unresolved. The germline V and J ends were trimmed by 0 bases and 4 bases, with 10 bases remaining between them. From germline, CDR1 is SGDLS and CDR2 YYNGEE. This CDR3 spans 14 amino acids. The chain's CDR3 is CASSVGLQTYGYTF. The CDR3 bases are TGTGCCAGCAGCGTAGGTCTGCAGACCTATGGCTACACCTTC.

CDR3 region: CASSKRSGTAGSPLHF. The CDR3 DNA follows: TGTGCCAGCAGCAAAAGATCCGGGACCGCCGGGTCACCCCTCCACTTT. V is TRBV9 and J is TRBJ1-6; a weak D match, TRBD1 (5 bases). The CDR3 is 16 amino acids. Germline CDR1 reads SGDLS; CDR2 reads YYNGEE. V dropped 4 bases and J dropped 10 bases, with 21 bases sitting between them.

V is TRBV7-2 and J is TRBJ2-5; no reliable D call. Germline V gene lookup returns CDR1 SGHTA and CDR2 FQGNSA. Trimming took off 3 bases at V and 1 base at J, with 9 bases between the two ends. The CDR3 contains 14 residues. As DNA, the CDR3 is TGTGCCAGCAGCTTGCTGTGGGGCCAAGAGACCCAGTACTTC. Amino acids: CASSLLWGQETQYF.

This chain uses TRBV5-3 with TRBJ2-3; D is perhaps TRBD2 (6 bases). TRBV5-3 is known as an ORF, though its function is uncertain. The ends were cut back, 4 bases at V and 0 bases at J, with 15 bases in the middle. This CDR3 spans 16 amino acids. CDR3 in amino acids: CARSLLRESSTDTQYF. The DNA for the CDR3 is TGTGCCAGAAGCCTGTTGCGGGAATCTAGCACAGATACGCAGTATTTT.